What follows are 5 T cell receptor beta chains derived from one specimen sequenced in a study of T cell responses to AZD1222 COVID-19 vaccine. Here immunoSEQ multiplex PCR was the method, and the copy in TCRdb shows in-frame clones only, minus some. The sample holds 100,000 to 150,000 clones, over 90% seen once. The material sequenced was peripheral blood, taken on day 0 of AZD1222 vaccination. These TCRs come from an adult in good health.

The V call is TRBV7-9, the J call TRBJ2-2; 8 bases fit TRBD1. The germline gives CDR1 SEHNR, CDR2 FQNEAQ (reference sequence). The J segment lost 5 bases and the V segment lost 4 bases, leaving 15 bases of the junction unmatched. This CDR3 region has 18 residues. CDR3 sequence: CASSSIGQGRAYTGELFF. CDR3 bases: TGTGCCAGCAGCTCGATCGGACAGGGCCGGGCCTATACCGGGGAGCTGTTTTTT. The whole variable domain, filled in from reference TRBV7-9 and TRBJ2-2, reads DTGVSQNPRHKITKRGQNVTFRCDPISEHNRLYWYRQTLGQGPEFLTYFQNEAQLEKSRLLSDRFSAERPKGSFSTLEIQRTEQGDSAMYLCASSSIGQGRAYTGELFFGEGSRLTVL.

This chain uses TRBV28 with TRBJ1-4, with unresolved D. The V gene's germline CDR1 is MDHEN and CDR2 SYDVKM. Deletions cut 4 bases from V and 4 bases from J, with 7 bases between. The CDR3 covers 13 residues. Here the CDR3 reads CASSSADNEKLFF. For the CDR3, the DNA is TGTGCCAGCAGTTCCGCCGATAATGAAAAACTGTTTTTT.

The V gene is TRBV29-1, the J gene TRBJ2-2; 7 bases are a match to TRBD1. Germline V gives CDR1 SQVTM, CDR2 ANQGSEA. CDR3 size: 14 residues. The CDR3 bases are TGCAGTGCTACCGGGACAGCTAACACCGGGGAGCTGTTTTTT. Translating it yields CSATGTANTGELFF.

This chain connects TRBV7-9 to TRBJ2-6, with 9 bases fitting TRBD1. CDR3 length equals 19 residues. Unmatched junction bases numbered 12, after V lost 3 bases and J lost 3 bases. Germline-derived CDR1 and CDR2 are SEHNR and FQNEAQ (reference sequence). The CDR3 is CASSFGVGQGVIGANVLTF. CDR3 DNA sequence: TGTGCCAGCAGCTTTGGGGTGGGACAGGGAGTAATTGGGGCCAACGTCCTGACTTTC.

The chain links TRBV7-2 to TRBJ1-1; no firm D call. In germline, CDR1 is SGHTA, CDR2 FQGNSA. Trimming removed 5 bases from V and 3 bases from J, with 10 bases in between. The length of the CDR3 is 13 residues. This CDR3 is CASSTPGYTEAFF. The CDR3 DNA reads TGTGCCAGCAGCACACCGGGGTACACTGAAGCTTTCTTT.